Listed below are T cell receptor beta chains from one sample, sequenced in a study of shared clonotypes between healthy human individuals. TCRdb keeps only in-frame clones here, not all; method: immunoSEQ multiplex PCR. The sample carries roughly 2.1 million clones, under 95% recorded once. Sequencing was performed on naive CD8+ T cells from PBMCs. The origin of the receptors is a man younger than 30 in good health. Some clones in this sample may be carry-over from other donors' samples. The CDR3 runs from the conserved cysteine through the conserved F or W. The D gene is left open where the match is weak. Not all rows give a size; the values are once, few, many and, for expanded clones, a class.

-	-	TRBV13	TRBJ2-5	CASSFFSWAGRAGETQYF	TGTGCCAGCAGCTTTTTCTCTTGGGCAGGCCGGGCAGGGGAGACCCAGTACTTC
-	-	TRBV4-2	TRBJ1-2	CASSQDNGAGRAYGYTF	TGTGCCAGCAGCCAAGATAATGGAGCGGGCAGGGCCTATGGCTACACCTTC
-	-	TRBV11-2	TRBJ1-1	CASSLMSASEAFF	TGTGCCAGCAGCTTAATGTCGGCCTCTGAAGCTTTCTTT
once	TRBD1	TRBV28	TRBJ1-5	CASSFYRGRNQPQHF	TGTGCCAGCAGTTTTTACAGGGGCAGAAATCAGCCCCAGCATTTT
few	-	TRBV29-1	TRBJ1-1	CSVELRGWNTEAFF	TGCAGCGTTGAATTGCGGGGATGGAACACTGAAGCTTTCTTT
-	-	TRBV28	TRBJ1-1	CASSLGRVNTEAFF	TGTGCCAGCTCCCTGGGGCGGGTGAACACTGAAGCTTTCTTT
-	-	TRBV7-9	TRBJ2-2	CARTPVAGPNTGELFF	TGTGCCAGAACTCCTGTGGCGGGACCTAACACCGGGGAGCTGTTTTTT
-	-	TRBV5-4	TRBJ2-1	CASSLQREQFF	TGTGCCAGCAGCTTGCAGCGGGAGCAGTTCTTC
-	-	TRBV14	TRBJ2-7	CASSQRAVSGWEQYF	TGTGCCAGCAGCCAGCGGGCAGTCTCCGGGTGGGAGCAGTACTTC
-	TRBD2	TRBV27	TRBJ2-1	CASSLIGLAGVYGEQFF	TGTGCCAGCAGTTTAATCGGACTAGCGGGAGTCTACGGTGAGCAGTTCTTC
-	-	TRBV11-2	TRBJ1-2	CASSLVGGADYGYTF	TGTGCCAGCAGCTTAGTAGGTGGCGCAGACTATGGCTACACCTTC
-	-	TRBV28	TRBJ2-3	CAATRQADTQYF	TGTGCCGCCACACGGCAGGCTGATACGCAGTATTTT
-	-	TRBV15	TRBJ2-7	CATSAGSRSSYEQYF	TGTGCCACCAGCGCCGGGAGCCGGAGCTCCTACGAGCAGTACTTC
once	TRBD1	TRBV30	TRBJ2-7	CAWKRTGGSYEQYF	TGTGCCTGGAAGAGGACAGGGGGCTCCTACGAGCAGTACTTC
-	-	TRBV28	TRBJ1-5	CASSLTPTYSNQPQHF	TGTGCCAGCAGTTTAACCCCCACGTATAGCAATCAGCCCCAGCATTTT
-	TRBD1	TRBV6-5	TRBJ1-5	CASRPTGGNNQPQHF	TGTGCCAGCAGGCCGACAGGGGGCAACAATCAGCCCCAGCATTTT
-	-	TRBV29-1	TRBJ2-7	CSVVGIGDYEQYF	TGCAGCGTTGTGGGGATAGGGGACTACGAGCAGTACTTC
-	-	TRBV4-1	TRBJ2-7	CASSQEDGNSYEQYF	TGCGCCAGCAGCCAAGAGGACGGGAACTCCTACGAGCAGTACTTC
-	TRBD2	TRBV7-3	TRBJ2-7	CASSAGLAGNDEQYF	TGTGCCAGCAGCGCGGGACTAGCGGGAAACGACGAGCAGTACTTC
-	-	TRBV11-2	TRBJ2-1	CASSLNYGRDNEQFF	TGTGCCAGCAGCTTAAACTATGGACGAGACAATGAGCAGTTCTTC
-	TRBD1	TRBV19	TRBJ2-7	CASSPRDRIYEQYF	TGTGCCAGTAGTCCCCGGGACAGGATCTACGAGCAGTACTTC
-	TRBD1	TRBV27	TRBJ2-6	CASSLGQGAGANVLTF	TGTGCCAGCAGTCTGGGACAGGGGGCTGGGGCCAACGTCCTGACTTTC
-	-	TRBV5-6	TRBJ2-5	CASSARSDREIQETQYF	TGTGCCAGCAGCGCACGCAGTGACCGGGAGATCCAGGAGACCCAGTACTTC
-	-	TRBV14	TRBJ2-7	CASSLNRAQGSSYEQYF	TGTGCCAGCAGCCTCAACAGGGCGCAGGGGAGCTCCTACGAGCAGTACTTC
-	-	TRBV29-1	TRBJ1-3	CSVEWSGAGRNTIYF	TGCAGCGTTGAATGGTCAGGGGCCGGGCGAAACACCATATATTTT
-	-	TRBV29-1	TRBJ1-2	CSVELTVLWGFRGYTF	TGCAGCGTTGAACTCACCGTGCTGTGGGGCTTCCGTGGCTACACCTTC
-	-	TRBV27	TRBJ2-6	CASKGRQVNSGANVLTF	TGTGCCAGCAAAGGACGACAGGTAAACTCTGGGGCCAACGTCCTGACTTTC
-	TRBD2	TRBV7-9	TRBJ2-5	CASSLGTTGQETQYF	TGTGCCAGCAGCCTTGGGACTACCGGACAAGAGACCCAGTACTTC
-	-	TRBV27	TRBJ2-1	CASSLRSPSYNEQFF	TGTGCCAGCAGTTTGCGGTCTCCCTCCTACAATGAGCAGTTCTTC
-	TRBD1	TRBV29-1	TRBJ1-3	CSVRTGGTGNTIYF	TGCAGCGTCCGGACAGGGGGAACTGGAAACACCATATATTTT
-	-	TRBV5-1	TRBJ2-7	CASSWKDTRPYEQYF	TGCGCCAGCAGCTGGAAGGACACCCGACCCTACGAGCAGTACTTC
-	TRBD2	TRBV27	TRBJ2-7	CASSSISPGLAVEQYF	TGTGCCAGCAGTTCGATAAGTCCGGGACTAGCTGTCGAGCAGTACTTC
-	-	TRBV9	TRBJ2-7	CASSPEGRRAPYEQYF	TGTGCCAGCAGCCCCGAGGGGCGCCGAGCCCCCTACGAGCAGTACTTC
-	-	TRBV4-1	TRBJ2-7	CASSQAGFRYEQYF	TGCGCCAGCAGCCAAGCGGGGTTCAGGTACGAGCAGTACTTC
-	-	TRBV19	TRBJ1-1	CASSISQGGTEAFF	TGTGCCAGTAGTATCTCCCAGGGAGGGACTGAAGCTTTCTTT
-	TRBD1	TRBV5-1	TRBJ1-4	CASSLGQGEEKLFF	TGCGCCAGCAGCTTGGGACAGGGGGAGGAAAAACTGTTTTTT
once	-	TRBV7-8	TRBJ2-5	CASSSYGLGETQYF	TGTGCCAGCAGCTCTTACGGGTTGGGAGAGACCCAGTACTTC
-	-	TRBV27	TRBJ1-1	CASSFDSRSEAFF	TGTGCCAGCAGTTTTGATTCCAGGAGTGAAGCTTTCTTT
-	-	TRBV19	TRBJ1-3	CASSNPSEGRGGNTIYF	TGTGCCAGTAGTAACCCGTCAGAAGGCCGGGGGGGAAACACCATATATTTT
-	-	TRBV28	TRBJ2-7	CASSYLTGSYEQYF	TGTGCCAGCAGTTATCTGACGGGCTCCTACGAGCAGTACTTC
-	TRBD1	TRBV27	TRBJ2-5	CASSWDRGYQETQYF	TGTGCCAGCAGCTGGGACAGGGGGTACCAAGAGACCCAGTACTTC
-	-	TRBV6-6	TRBJ2-7	CASSYSDSSYEQYF	TGTGCCAGCAGTTACTCGGACTCTTCCTACGAGCAGTACTTC
-	TRBD1	TRBV6-4	TRBJ2-1	CASSEAGGNEQFF	TGTGCCAGCAGTGAAGCAGGGGGCAATGAGCAGTTCTTC
-	-	TRBV27	TRBJ1-1	CASSLYPGNTEAFF	TGTGCCAGCAGTTTATATCCTGGGAACACTGAAGCTTTCTTT
-	-	TRBV7-2	TRBJ2-7	CASSLNSHRLYEQYF	TGTGCCAGCAGCTTAAATTCTCACCGACTCTACGAGCAGTACTTC
-	-	TRBV6-1	TRBJ2-7	CASSGWKPSYEQYF	TGTGCCAGCAGTGGCTGGAAACCCTCCTACGAGCAGTACTTC
-	-	TRBV7-8	TRBJ2-5	CASSPGRGNRETQYF	TGTGCCAGCAGCCCCGGACGGGGAAATCGAGAGACCCAGTACTTC
-	-	TRBV9	TRBJ1-2	CASSVGGGGSYGYTF	TGTGCCAGCAGCGTAGGGGGCGGAGGGAGCTATGGCTACACCTTC
-	TRBD1	TRBV27	TRBJ1-5	CASSLSGGPGQPQHF	TGTGCCAGCAGTTTATCAGGGGGCCCAGGGCAGCCCCAGCATTTT
-	TRBD1	TRBV28	TRBJ2-7	CASSRQGSSYEQYF	TGTGCCAGCAGCCGACAGGGGAGCTCCTACGAGCAGTACTTC